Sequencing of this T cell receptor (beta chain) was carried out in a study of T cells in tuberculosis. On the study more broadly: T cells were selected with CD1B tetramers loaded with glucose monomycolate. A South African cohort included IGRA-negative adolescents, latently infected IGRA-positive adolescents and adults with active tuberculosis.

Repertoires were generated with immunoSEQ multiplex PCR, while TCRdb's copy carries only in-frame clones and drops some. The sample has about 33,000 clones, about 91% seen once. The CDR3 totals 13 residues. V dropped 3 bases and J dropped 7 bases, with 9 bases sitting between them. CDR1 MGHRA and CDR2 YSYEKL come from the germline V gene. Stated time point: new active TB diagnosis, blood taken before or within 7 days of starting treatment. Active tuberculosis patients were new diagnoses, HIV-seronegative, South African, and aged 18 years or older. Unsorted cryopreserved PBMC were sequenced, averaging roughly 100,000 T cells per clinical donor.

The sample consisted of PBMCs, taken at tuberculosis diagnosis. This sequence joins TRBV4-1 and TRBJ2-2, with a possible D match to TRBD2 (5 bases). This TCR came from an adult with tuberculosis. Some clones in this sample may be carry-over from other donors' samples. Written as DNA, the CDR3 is TGCGCCAGCAGCCACTTCAGCGGCGGGGAGCTGTTTTTT. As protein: CASSHFSGGELFF.